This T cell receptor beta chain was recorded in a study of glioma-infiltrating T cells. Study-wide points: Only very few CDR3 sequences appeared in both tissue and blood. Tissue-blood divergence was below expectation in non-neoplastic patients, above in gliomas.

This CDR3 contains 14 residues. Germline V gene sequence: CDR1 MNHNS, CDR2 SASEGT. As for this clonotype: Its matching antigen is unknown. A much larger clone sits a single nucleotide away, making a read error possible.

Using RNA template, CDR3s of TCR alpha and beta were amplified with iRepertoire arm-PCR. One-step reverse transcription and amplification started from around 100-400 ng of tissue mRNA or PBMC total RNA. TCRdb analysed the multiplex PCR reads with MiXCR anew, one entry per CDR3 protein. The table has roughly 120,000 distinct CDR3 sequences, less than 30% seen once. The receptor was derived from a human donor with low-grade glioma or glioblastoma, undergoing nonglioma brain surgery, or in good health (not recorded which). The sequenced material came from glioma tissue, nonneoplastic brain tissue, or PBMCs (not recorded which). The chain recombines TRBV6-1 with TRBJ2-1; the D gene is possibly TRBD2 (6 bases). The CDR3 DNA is TGCGCCAGCAGTGAGAGTAGCGGATACAATGAGCGGTTCTTC. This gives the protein CASSESSGYNERFF.